These T cell receptor beta chains were read from a single sample in a study of blood T cell repertoires in COVID-19. Data came from immunoSEQ multiplex PCR; TCRdb stores just in-frame clones and leaves some out. The repertoire holds roughly 160,000 clones, with approximately 84% as singletons. Sequenced: PBMCs or T cells enriched from blood (not recorded which). These receptors were obtained from a middle-aged man who had recovered from COVID-19. The CDR3 runs from the conserved cysteine through the conserved F or W. A D gene is named only where the DNA matches it firmly. Size is omitted from some rows. Given values are once, few, many or a class for expanded clones.

v_gene: TRBV28
j_gene: TRBJ1-1
d_gene: .
abundance: .
CDR3aa: CASSPTFGTNTEAFF
CDR3nt: TGTGCCAGCAGCCCAACGTTTGGCACGAACACTGAAGCTTTCTTT

v_gene: TRBV28
j_gene: TRBJ1-6
d_gene: .
abundance: .
CDR3aa: CASSLPTDTLHF
CDR3nt: TGTGCCAGCAGTTTACCAACCGACACCCTCCACTTT

v_gene: TRBV6-2/TRBV6-3
j_gene: TRBJ1-1
d_gene: .
abundance: .
CDR3aa: CASSSHNRVNTEAFF
CDR3nt: TGTGCCAGCAGTTCACACAACAGGGTGAACACTGAAGCTTTCTTT

v_gene: TRBV18
j_gene: TRBJ2-5
d_gene: TRBD2
abundance: .
CDR3aa: CASSPLAGEETQYF
CDR3nt: TGTGCCAGCTCACCACTAGCGGGGGAAGAGACCCAGTACTTC

v_gene: TRBV10-2
j_gene: TRBJ1-2
d_gene: TRBD1
abundance: .
CDR3aa: CASSLDRGLYGYTF
CDR3nt: TGCGCCAGCAGTTTGGACAGGGGGCTCTATGGCTACACCTTC

v_gene: TRBV6-6
j_gene: TRBJ1-2
d_gene: .
abundance: .
CDR3aa: CASSSDRNYGYTF
CDR3nt: TGTGCCAGCAGCTCCGACAGGAACTATGGCTACACCTTC

v_gene: TRBV11-2
j_gene: TRBJ1-1
d_gene: TRBD1
abundance: once
CDR3aa: CASSVGTANTEAFF
CDR3nt: TGTGCCAGCAGCGTAGGGACAGCGAACACTGAAGCTTTCTTT

v_gene: TRBV19
j_gene: TRBJ1-3
d_gene: .
abundance: .
CDR3aa: CASSSGQSPGNTIYF
CDR3nt: TGTGCCAGTAGTTCAGGACAGAGCCCTGGAAACACCATATATTTT

v_gene: TRBV5-1
j_gene: TRBJ2-7
d_gene: TRBD2
abundance: .
CDR3aa: CASSLARGREGSNEQYF
CDR3nt: TGCGCCAGCAGCTTGGCCCGGGGGAGGGAAGGGTCGAACGAGCAGTACTTC

v_gene: TRBV5-6
j_gene: TRBJ1-5
d_gene: .
abundance: .
CDR3aa: CASSLGQSILNQPQHF
CDR3nt: TGTGCCAGCAGCTTGGGACAGAGCATCCTAAATCAGCCCCAGCATTTT

v_gene: TRBV5-6
j_gene: TRBJ2-3
d_gene: TRBD2
abundance: .
CDR3aa: CASRHSGGITDTQYF
CDR3nt: TGTGCCAGCCGCCATAGCGGGGGAATCACAGATACGCAGTATTTT

v_gene: TRBV19
j_gene: TRBJ1-3
d_gene: TRBD1
abundance: .
CDR3aa: CASTPGKPGQAISGNTIYF
CDR3nt: TGTGCCAGTACCCCGGGCAAGCCGGGACAGGCGATCTCTGGAAACACCATATATTTT

v_gene: TRBV19
j_gene: TRBJ2-3
d_gene: .
abundance: .
CDR3aa: CASSRHRGTDTQYF
CDR3nt: TGTGCCAGTAGTCGGCACAGGGGCACAGATACGCAGTATTTT

v_gene: TRBV4-1
j_gene: TRBJ2-2
d_gene: TRBD1
abundance: .
CDR3aa: CASSQEFGQGGTGELFF
CDR3nt: TGCGCCAGCAGCCAAGAGTTTGGACAGGGGGGAACCGGGGAGCTGTTTTTT

v_gene: TRBV5-1
j_gene: TRBJ1-1
d_gene: TRBD1
abundance: .
CDR3aa: CASSLPGQALRAFF
CDR3nt: TGCGCCAGCAGCTTACCAGGACAGGCGCTAAGAGCTTTCTTT

v_gene: TRBV28
j_gene: TRBJ1-1
d_gene: TRBD1
abundance: .
CDR3aa: CASTSQGVNSKTRGDTEAFF
CDR3nt: TGTGCCAGCACCTCACAGGGGGTAAACTCCAAGACTCGCGGGGACACTGAAGCTTTCTTT

v_gene: TRBV5-1
j_gene: TRBJ2-3
d_gene: TRBD2
abundance: .
CDR3aa: CASSLEGGGADTQYF
CDR3nt: TGCGCCAGCAGCTTGGAAGGCGGGGGTGCAGATACGCAGTATTTT

v_gene: TRBV4-1
j_gene: TRBJ1-2
d_gene: .
abundance: .
CDR3aa: CASSQDPRTYGYTF
CDR3nt: TGCGCCAGCAGCCAAGATCCCAGAACCTATGGCTACACCTTC

v_gene: TRBV5-4
j_gene: TRBJ2-5
d_gene: .
abundance: .
CDR3aa: CASSLGTDQETQYF
CDR3nt: TGTGCCAGCAGCTTGGGTACAGACCAAGAGACCCAGTACTTC

v_gene: TRBV3-1/TRBV3-2
j_gene: TRBJ1-1
d_gene: .
abundance: .
CDR3aa: CASRNPDRFEVFF
CDR3nt: TGTGCCAGCCGGAACCCTGACAGGTTTGAAGTTTTCTTT

v_gene: TRBV7-2
j_gene: TRBJ1-2
d_gene: TRBD1
abundance: .
CDR3aa: CASSLEGTVGGYTF
CDR3nt: TGTGCCAGCAGCTTAGAGGGGACAGTGGGAGGCTACACCTTC

v_gene: TRBV7-8
j_gene: TRBJ2-2
d_gene: .
abundance: once
CDR3aa: CASSLEDGDTNTGELFF
CDR3nt: TGTGCCAGCAGCTTAGAGGACGGGGACACGAACACCGGGGAGCTGTTTTTT

v_gene: TRBV27
j_gene: TRBJ1-6
d_gene: TRBD1
abundance: .
CDR3aa: CASSLYWNRGGTYNSPLHF
CDR3nt: TGTGCCAGCAGCCTTTACTGGAACAGGGGAGGCACCTATAATTCACCCCTCCACTTT

v_gene: TRBV5-4
j_gene: TRBJ2-1
d_gene: TRBD1
abundance: .
CDR3aa: CASSSLTGWNEQFF
CDR3nt: TGTGCCAGCAGCTCTCTGACAGGGTGGAATGAGCAGTTCTTC

v_gene: TRBV4-2
j_gene: TRBJ2-1
d_gene: TRBD2
abundance: .
CDR3aa: CASSPAGGLPNEQFF
CDR3nt: TGTGCCAGCAGCCCAGCGGGGGGGCTTCCGAATGAGCAGTTCTTC

v_gene: TRBV18
j_gene: TRBJ1-5
d_gene: .
abundance: .
CDR3aa: CASSPEQAGNQPQHF
CDR3nt: TGTGCCAGCTCACCGGAACAGGCGGGGAATCAGCCCCAGCATTTT

v_gene: TRBV9
j_gene: TRBJ2-5
d_gene: TRBD1
abundance: .
CDR3aa: CASSDLGQGQETQYF
CDR3nt: TGTGCCAGCAGCGATCTAGGACAGGGGCAAGAGACCCAGTACTTC

v_gene: TRBV27
j_gene: TRBJ1-2
d_gene: TRBD1
abundance: once
CDR3aa: CASSLDRASFLRGYTF
CDR3nt: TGTGCCAGCAGTTTAGACAGGGCCTCTTTTCTGCGCGGCTACACCTTC

v_gene: TRBV11-2
j_gene: TRBJ1-5
d_gene: TRBD1
abundance: .
CDR3aa: CASSLRDRGQGQPQHF
CDR3nt: TGTGCCAGCAGCTTACGGGACAGGGGTCAGGGTCAGCCCCAGCATTTT

v_gene: TRBV7-9
j_gene: TRBJ1-2
d_gene: TRBD1
abundance: .
CDR3aa: CASRSRDRHYGYTF
CDR3nt: TGTGCCAGCAGATCCCGGGACAGGCACTATGGCTACACCTTC

v_gene: TRBV18
j_gene: TRBJ1-5
d_gene: .
abundance: .
CDR3aa: CASSPTTGVGQPQHF
CDR3nt: TGTGCCAGCTCACCAACCACGGGGGTGGGACAGCCCCAGCATTTT

v_gene: TRBV6-2/TRBV6-3
j_gene: TRBJ2-1
d_gene: TRBD2
abundance: .
CDR3aa: CASSYALRLAANNNEQFF
CDR3nt: TGTGCCAGCAGTTACGCCTTGAGACTAGCGGCAAACAACAATGAGCAGTTCTTC

v_gene: TRBV30
j_gene: TRBJ1-2
d_gene: .
abundance: .
CDR3aa: CAWSRLDSSTSNYGYTF
CDR3nt: TGTGCCTGGAGTCGTTTGGACAGTTCCACTTCTAACTATGGCTACACCTTC

v_gene: TRBV18
j_gene: TRBJ1-2
d_gene: TRBD1
abundance: few
CDR3aa: CASSLGTENYGYTF
CDR3nt: TGTGCCAGCTCACTCGGGACAGAGAACTATGGCTACACCTTC

v_gene: TRBV15
j_gene: TRBJ2-3
d_gene: .
abundance: once
CDR3aa: CATSRRGGGTDTQYF
CDR3nt: TGTGCCACCAGCAGGAGGGGGGGCGGCACAGATACGCAGTATTTT

v_gene: TRBV2
j_gene: TRBJ2-3
d_gene: TRBD2
abundance: .
CDR3aa: CASSEAGAGGGYF
CDR3nt: TGTGCCAGCAGTGAAGCGGGAGCGGGGGGAGGGTATTTT

v_gene: TRBV2
j_gene: TRBJ2-7
d_gene: .
abundance: .
CDR3aa: CASIGLISSYEQYF
CDR3nt: TGTGCCAGCATTGGACTTATTAGCTCCTACGAGCAGTACTTC

v_gene: TRBV27
j_gene: TRBJ2-6
d_gene: .
abundance: .
CDR3aa: CAAGVWGTGANVLTF
CDR3nt: TGTGCAGCAGGGGTCTGGGGGACTGGGGCCAACGTCCTGACTTTC

v_gene: TRBV27
j_gene: TRBJ1-6
d_gene: TRBD1
abundance: .
CDR3aa: CASRWTGNNSPLHF
CDR3nt: TGTGCCAGCAGGTGGACAGGGAATAATTCACCCCTCCACTTT

v_gene: TRBV9
j_gene: TRBJ2-3
d_gene: .
abundance: .
CDR3aa: CASSVELTDTQYF
CDR3nt: TGTGCCAGCAGCGTAGAGCTCACAGATACGCAGTATTTT

v_gene: TRBV7-9
j_gene: TRBJ1-4
d_gene: TRBD1
abundance: .
CDR3aa: CASSSKDRGLDEKLFF
CDR3nt: TGTGCCAGCAGCTCGAAGGACAGGGGCCTTGATGAAAAACTGTTTTTT

v_gene: TRBV7-2
j_gene: TRBJ1-2
d_gene: TRBD1
abundance: .
CDR3aa: CASSLEWGQGYGYTF
CDR3nt: TGTGCCAGCAGCTTGGAGTGGGGACAGGGATATGGCTACACCTTC

v_gene: TRBV5-6
j_gene: TRBJ2-5
d_gene: .
abundance: .
CDR3aa: CASSLGLPKATQYF
CDR3nt: TGTGCCAGCAGCTTGGGACTCCCGAAGGCGACCCAGTACTTC

v_gene: TRBV7-9
j_gene: TRBJ1-5
d_gene: TRBD1
abundance: .
CDR3aa: CASSPGTGGAPVNQPQHF
CDR3nt: TGTGCCAGCAGCCCTGGGACAGGGGGCGCCCCCGTTAATCAGCCCCAGCATTTT